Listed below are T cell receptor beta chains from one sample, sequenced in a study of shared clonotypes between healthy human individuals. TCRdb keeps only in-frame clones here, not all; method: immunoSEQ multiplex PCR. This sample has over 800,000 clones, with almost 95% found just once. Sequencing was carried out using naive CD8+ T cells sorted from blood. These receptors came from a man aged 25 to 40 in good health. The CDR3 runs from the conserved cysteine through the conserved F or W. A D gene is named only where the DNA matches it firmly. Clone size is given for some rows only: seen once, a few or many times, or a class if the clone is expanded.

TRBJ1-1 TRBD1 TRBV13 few CASSSGGAGNTEAFF TGTGCCAGCAGCTCAGGGGGCGCAGGGAACACTGAAGCTTTCTTT
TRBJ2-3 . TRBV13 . CASSSSGVSTDTQYF TGTGCCAGCAGCTCGAGCGGCGTGAGCACAGATACGCAGTATTTT
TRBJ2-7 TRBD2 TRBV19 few CASSKPGLYYEQYF TGTGCCAGTAGCAAACCGGGACTATACTACGAGCAGTACTTC
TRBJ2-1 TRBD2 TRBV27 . CASSPWTSGSSYNEQFF TGTGCCAGCAGTCCTTGGACTAGCGGAAGCTCCTACAATGAGCAGTTCTTC
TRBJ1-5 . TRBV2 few CASNTAAGSGTLNQPQHF TGTGCCAGCAATACCGCGGCCGGGTCAGGAACCCTCAATCAGCCCCAGCATTTT
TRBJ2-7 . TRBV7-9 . CASSLQIGEASYEQYF TGTGCCAGCAGCTTGCAGATCGGGGAGGCCTCCTACGAGCAGTACTTC
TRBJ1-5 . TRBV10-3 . CAIGTGNNQPQHF TGTGCCATCGGAACAGGGAACAATCAGCCCCAGCATTTT
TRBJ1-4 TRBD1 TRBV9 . CASSATGVTNEKLFF TGTGCCAGCAGCGCGACAGGGGTAACTAATGAAAAACTGTTTTTT
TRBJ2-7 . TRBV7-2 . CASSHVPGHQKYEQYF TGTGCCAGCAGCCACGTTCCTGGACATCAGAAATACGAGCAGTACTTC
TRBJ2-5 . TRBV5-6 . CASSDYQETQYF TGTGCCAGCAGCGACTACCAAGAGACCCAGTACTTC
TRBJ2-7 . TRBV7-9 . CASSSHWGNPYEQYF TGTGCCAGCAGTTCTCATTGGGGGAACCCCTACGAGCAGTACTTC
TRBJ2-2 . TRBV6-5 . CASSVFQTGELFF TGTGCCAGCAGTGTCTTCCAAACCGGGGAGCTGTTTTTT
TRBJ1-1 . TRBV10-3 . CAISESSGNTEAFF TGTGCCATCAGTGAGTCGAGTGGGAACACTGAAGCTTTCTTT
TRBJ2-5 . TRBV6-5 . CASSYSRPGGQETQYF TGTGCCAGCAGTTACTCGAGGCCAGGGGGGCAAGAGACCCAGTACTTC
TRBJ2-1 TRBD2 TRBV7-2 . CASSLNPGLAFNEQFF TGTGCCAGCAGCCTCAACCCGGGACTAGCCTTCAATGAGCAGTTCTTC
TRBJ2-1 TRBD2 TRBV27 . CASIPIAGAAYNEQFF TGTGCCAGCATCCCGATAGCGGGAGCGGCCTACAATGAGCAGTTCTTC
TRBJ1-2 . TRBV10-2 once CASSESNHDGYTF TGCGCCAGCAGTGAGTCGAATCACGATGGCTACACCTTC
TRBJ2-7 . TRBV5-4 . CASSTHFGNVIEQYF TGTGCCAGCAGTACCCACTTCGGGAATGTAATTGAGCAGTACTTC
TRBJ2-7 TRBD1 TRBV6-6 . CASSTGERDEQYF TGTGCCAGCAGTACAGGGGAACGAGACGAGCAGTACTTC
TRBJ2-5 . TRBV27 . CASSSRIPSESETQYF TGTGCCAGCAGTTCTCGAATCCCTAGCGAGTCAGAGACCCAGTACTTC
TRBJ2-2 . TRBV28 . CASSWTPGEPGELFF TGTGCCAGCAGTTGGACACCGGGAGAGCCCGGGGAGCTGTTTTTT
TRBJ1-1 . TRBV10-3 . CAISRTEFNTEAFF TGTGCCATCAGTAGGACAGAGTTTAACACTGAAGCTTTCTTT
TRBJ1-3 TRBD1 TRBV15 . CATSRDRGTGNTIYF TGTGCCACCAGCAGGGACAGGGGCACTGGAAACACCATATATTTT
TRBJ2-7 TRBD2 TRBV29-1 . CSVEDQSGGRAYEQYF TGCAGCGTTGAAGATCAATCGGGGGGGAGAGCCTACGAGCAGTACTTC
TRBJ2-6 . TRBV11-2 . CASSLGESGANVLTF TGTGCCAGCAGCTTAGGAGAGTCTGGGGCCAACGTCCTGACTTTC
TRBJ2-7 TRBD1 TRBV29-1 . CSVTRDSTYEQYF TGCAGCGTTACCCGGGACAGTACCTACGAGCAGTACTTC
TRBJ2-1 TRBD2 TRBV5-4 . CASSLRTSGNNEQFF TGTGCCAGCAGCTTGAGGACTAGCGGTAACAATGAGCAGTTCTTC
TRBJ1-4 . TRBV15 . CATAGITGRTNEKLFF TGTGCCACCGCGGGGATCACAGGACGGACTAATGAAAAACTGTTTTTT
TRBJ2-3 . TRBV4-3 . CASSQARDTEWIPFTDTQYF TGCGCCAGCAGCCAAGCCCGGGACACGGAATGGATACCCTTCACAGATACGCAGTATTTT
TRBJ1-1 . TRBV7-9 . CASSLAQIKAFF TGTGCCAGCAGCTTAGCTCAAATTAAAGCTTTCTTT
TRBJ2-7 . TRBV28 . CASRAEGTYEQYF TGTGCCAGCAGGGCTGAGGGAACCTACGAGCAGTACTTC
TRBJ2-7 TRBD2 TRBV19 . CASKLAGAYEQYF TGTGCCAGTAAACTAGCGGGAGCCTACGAGCAGTACTTC
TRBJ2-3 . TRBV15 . CATSSEALDTQYF TGTGCCACCAGCAGCGAGGCGCTAGATACGCAGTATTTT
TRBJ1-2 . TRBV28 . CASARYGYTF TGTGCCAGTGCCCGGTATGGCTACACCTTC
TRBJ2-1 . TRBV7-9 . CASSLGGQVPFF TGTGCCAGCAGCTTAGGGGGGCAAGTCCCCTTCTTC
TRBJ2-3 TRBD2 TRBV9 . CASSLTSGRAGGTDTQYF TGTGCCAGCAGCCTGACTAGCGGGAGGGCCGGGGGCACAGATACGCAGTATTTT
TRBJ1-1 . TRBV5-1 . CASSLNSFREAFF TGCGCCAGCAGCTTGAACAGTTTTAGGGAAGCTTTCTTT
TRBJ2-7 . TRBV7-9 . CASSSPGSAPSYEQYF TGTGCCAGCAGCTCCCCTGGAAGCGCTCCTTCCTACGAGCAGTACTTC
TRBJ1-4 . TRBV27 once CASSLGTTGNEKLFF TGTGCCAGCAGTTTGGGGACTACCGGTAATGAAAAACTGTTTTTT
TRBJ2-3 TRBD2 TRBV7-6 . CASRQTSGPDTQYF TGTGCCAGCAGACAAACTAGCGGCCCAGATACGCAGTATTTT
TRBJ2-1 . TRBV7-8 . CASSGGHGQSSYNEQFF TGTGCCAGCAGCGGGGGACACGGCCAAAGCTCCTACAATGAGCAGTTCTTC
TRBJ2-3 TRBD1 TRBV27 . CASRTGTGGSDTQYF TGTGCCAGCAGGACCGGGACAGGGGGGTCGGATACGCAGTATTTT
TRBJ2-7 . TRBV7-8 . CASSRGRMSGEQYF TGTGCCAGCAGCCGTGGCAGGATGAGCGGGGAGCAGTACTTC
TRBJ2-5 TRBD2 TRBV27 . CASKLGTGRGETQYF TGTGCCAGCAAATTGGGGACCGGGAGGGGAGAGACCCAGTACTTC
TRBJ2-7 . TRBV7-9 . CASTPADSYEQYF TGTGCCAGCACCCCTGCGGATTCTTACGAGCAGTACTTC
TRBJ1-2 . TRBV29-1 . CSVIGNHYGYTF TGCAGCGTTATAGGGAACCACTATGGCTACACCTTC
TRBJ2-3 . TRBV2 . CASSDRGTQYF TGTGCCAGCAGTGACCGGGGTACGCAGTATTTT
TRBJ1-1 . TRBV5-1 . CASSLAENTEAFF TGCGCCAGCAGCTTAGCAGAGAACACTGAAGCTTTCTTT
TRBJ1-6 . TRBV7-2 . CASSNSALRYNSPLHF TGTGCCAGCAGTAATAGTGCGCTACGCTATAATTCACCCCTCCACTTT
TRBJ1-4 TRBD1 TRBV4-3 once CASSPRQGEKLFF TGCGCCAGCAGCCCCCGACAGGGGGAAAAACTGTTTTTT
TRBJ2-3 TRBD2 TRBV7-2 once CASSRTPSGSADTQYF TGTGCCAGCAGCCGGACCCCGAGCGGGAGTGCAGATACGCAGTATTTT
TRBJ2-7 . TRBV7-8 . CASSLGGSILGSYEQYF TGTGCCAGCAGCTTAGGAGGGTCAATCCTTGGCTCCTACGAGCAGTACTTC
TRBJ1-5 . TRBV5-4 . CASSPGNDQPQHF TGTGCCAGCAGCCCAGGAAACGATCAGCCCCAGCATTTT
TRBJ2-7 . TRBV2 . CASRGRLQYF TGTGCCAGCAGGGGACGGTTGCAGTACTTC
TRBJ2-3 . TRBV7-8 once CASSLIGYDTQYF TGTGCCAGCAGCTTAATTGGGTACGATACGCAGTATTTT
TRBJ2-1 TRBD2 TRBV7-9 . CASSLEGGAGTSGDRFF TGTGCCAGCAGCTTAGAGGGTGGAGCCGGGACTAGCGGGGACCGGTTCTTC
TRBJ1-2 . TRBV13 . CASSLVPREGYTF TGTGCCAGCAGCTTAGTGCCCCGGGAGGGCTACACCTTC
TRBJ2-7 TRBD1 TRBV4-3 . CASSLTGVADEQYF TGCGCCAGCAGCCTGACAGGGGTTGCCGACGAGCAGTACTTC
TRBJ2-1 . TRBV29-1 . CSGLAESSYNEQFF TGCAGCGGATTAGCGGAAAGCTCCTACAATGAGCAGTTCTTC
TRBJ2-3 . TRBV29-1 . CSVLRLGADTQYF TGCAGCGTACTCCGTCTTGGAGCAGATACGCAGTATTTT